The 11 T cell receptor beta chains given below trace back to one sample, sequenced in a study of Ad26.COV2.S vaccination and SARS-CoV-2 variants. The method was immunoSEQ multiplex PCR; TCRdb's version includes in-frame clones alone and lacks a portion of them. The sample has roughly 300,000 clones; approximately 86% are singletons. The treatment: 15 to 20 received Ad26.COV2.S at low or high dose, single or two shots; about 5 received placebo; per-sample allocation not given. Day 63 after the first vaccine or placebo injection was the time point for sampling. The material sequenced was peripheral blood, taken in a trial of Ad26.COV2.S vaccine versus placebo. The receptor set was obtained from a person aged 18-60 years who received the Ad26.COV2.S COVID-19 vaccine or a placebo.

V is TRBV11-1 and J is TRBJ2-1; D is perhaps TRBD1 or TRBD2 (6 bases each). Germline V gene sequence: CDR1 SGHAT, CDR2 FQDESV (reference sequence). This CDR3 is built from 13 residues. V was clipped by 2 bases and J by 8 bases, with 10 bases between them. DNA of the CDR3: TGTGCCAGCAGCTTACCGGGGGCCTATGAGCAGTTCTTC. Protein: CASSLPGAYEQFF.

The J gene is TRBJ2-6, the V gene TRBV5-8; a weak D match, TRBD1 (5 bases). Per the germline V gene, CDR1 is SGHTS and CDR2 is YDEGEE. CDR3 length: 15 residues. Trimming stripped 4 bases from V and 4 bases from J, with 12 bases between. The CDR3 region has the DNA TGTGCCAGCAGCAGGGGCCCACCCGGGGCCAACGTCCTGACTTTC. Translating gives CASSRGPPGANVLTF.

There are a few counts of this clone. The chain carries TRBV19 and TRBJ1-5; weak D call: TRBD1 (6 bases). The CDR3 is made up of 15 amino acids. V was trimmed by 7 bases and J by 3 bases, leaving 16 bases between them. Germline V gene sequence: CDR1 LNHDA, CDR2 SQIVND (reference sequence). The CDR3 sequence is CASTLNGGVNQPQHF. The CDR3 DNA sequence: TGTGCCAGTACCCTTAACGGGGGCGTCAATCAGCCCCAGCATTTT.

CDR3 amino acids: CAWKRGKGGYEQYF. The CDR3 bases are TGTGCCTGGAAGCGCGGCAAGGGGGGTTACGAGCAGTACTTC. V is TRBV30 and J is TRBJ2-7; D possibly uses TRBD1 or TRBD2 (6 bases each). V gave up 4 bases and J gave up 4 bases, with 17 bases separating them. Germline CDR1 is GTSNPN and CDR2 is SVGIG (reference sequence). CDR3 length: 14 residues.

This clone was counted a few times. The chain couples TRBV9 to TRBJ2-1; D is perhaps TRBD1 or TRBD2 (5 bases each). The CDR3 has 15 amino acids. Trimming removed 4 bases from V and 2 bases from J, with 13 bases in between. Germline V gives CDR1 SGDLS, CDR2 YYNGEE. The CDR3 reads CASSSRDQPYNEQFF. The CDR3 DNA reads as TGTGCCAGCAGCAGCCGGGACCAGCCCTACAATGAGCAGTTCTTC.

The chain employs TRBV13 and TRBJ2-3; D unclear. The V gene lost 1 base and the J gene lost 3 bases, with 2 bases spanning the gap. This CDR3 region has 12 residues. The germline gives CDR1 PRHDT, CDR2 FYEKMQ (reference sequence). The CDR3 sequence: CASSLVTDTQYF. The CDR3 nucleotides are TGTGCCAGCAGCTTAGTGACAGATACGCAGTATTTT.

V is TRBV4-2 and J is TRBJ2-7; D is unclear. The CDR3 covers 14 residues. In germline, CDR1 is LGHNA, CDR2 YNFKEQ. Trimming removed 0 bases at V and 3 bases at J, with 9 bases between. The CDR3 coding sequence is TGTGCCAGCAGCCAAGATTTTTCCGACTACGAGCAGTACTTC. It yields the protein CASSQDFSDYEQYF.

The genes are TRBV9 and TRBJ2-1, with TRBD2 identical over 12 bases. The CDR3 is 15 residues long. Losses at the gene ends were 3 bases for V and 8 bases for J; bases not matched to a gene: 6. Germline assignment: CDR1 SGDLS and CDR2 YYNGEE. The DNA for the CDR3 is TGTGCCAGCAGCGCGTCTAGCGGGAGGGGGTATGAGCAGTTCTTC. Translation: CASSASSGRGYEQFF. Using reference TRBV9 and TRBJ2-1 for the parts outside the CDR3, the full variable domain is DSGVTQTPKHLITATGQRVTLRCSPRSGDLSVYWYQQSLDQGLQFLIQYYNGEERAKGNILERFSAQQFPDLHSELNLSSLELGDSALYFCASSASSGRGYEQFFGPGTRLTVL.

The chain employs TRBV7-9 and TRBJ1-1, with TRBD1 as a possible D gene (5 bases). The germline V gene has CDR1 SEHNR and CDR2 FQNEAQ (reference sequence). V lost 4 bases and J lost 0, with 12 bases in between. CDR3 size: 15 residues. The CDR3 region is CASSYPGALNTEAFF. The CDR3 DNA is TGTGCCAGCAGCTACCCTGGGGCGCTGAACACTGAAGCTTTCTTT. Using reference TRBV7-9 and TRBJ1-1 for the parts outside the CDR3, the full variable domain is DTGVSQNPRHKITKRGQNVTFRCDPISEHNRLYWYRQTLGQGPEFLTYFQNEAQLEKSRLLSDRFSAERPKGSFSTLEIQRTEQGDSAMYLCASSYPGALNTEAFFGQGTRLTVV.

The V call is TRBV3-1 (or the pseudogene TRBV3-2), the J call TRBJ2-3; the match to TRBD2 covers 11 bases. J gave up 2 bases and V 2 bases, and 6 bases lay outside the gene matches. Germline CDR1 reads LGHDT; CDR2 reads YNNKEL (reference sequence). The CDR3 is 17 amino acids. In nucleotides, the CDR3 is TGTGCCAGCAGCCAACTTATAGCGGGAGGGCCCACAGATACGCAGTATTTT. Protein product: CASSQLIAGGPTDTQYF.

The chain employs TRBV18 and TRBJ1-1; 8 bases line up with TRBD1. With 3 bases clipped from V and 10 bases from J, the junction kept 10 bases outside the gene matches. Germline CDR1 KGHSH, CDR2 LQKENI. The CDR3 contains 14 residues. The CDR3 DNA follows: TGTGCCAGCTCACCCCCAGGACAGGGTAGAGGAGCTTTCTTT. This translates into CASSPPGQGRGAFF.